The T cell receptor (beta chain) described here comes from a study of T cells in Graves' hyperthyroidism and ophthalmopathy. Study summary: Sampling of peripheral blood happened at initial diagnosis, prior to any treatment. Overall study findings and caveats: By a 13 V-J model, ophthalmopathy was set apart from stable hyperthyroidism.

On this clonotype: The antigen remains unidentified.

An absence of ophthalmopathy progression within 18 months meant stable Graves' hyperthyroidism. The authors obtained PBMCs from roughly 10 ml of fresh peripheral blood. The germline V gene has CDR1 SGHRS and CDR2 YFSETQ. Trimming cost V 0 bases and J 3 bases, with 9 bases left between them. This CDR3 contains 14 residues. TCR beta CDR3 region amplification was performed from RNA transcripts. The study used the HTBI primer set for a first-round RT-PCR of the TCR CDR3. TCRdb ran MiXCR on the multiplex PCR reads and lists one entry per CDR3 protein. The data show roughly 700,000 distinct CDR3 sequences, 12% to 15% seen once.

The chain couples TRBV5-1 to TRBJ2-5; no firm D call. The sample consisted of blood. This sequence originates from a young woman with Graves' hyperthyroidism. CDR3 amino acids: CASSLERREETQYF. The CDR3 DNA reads TGCGCCAGCAGCTTGGAACGGCGAGAAGAGACCCAGTACTTC.